The clone carrying this TCR beta chain came up many times. Its target is not known. This sample was included in a study of T cell repertoires in cytomegalovirus infection. In the study overall: Recently described HLA-C-restricted plus well-studied HLA-B-restricted CMV epitopes were used.

Trimming removed 3 bases from V and 0 bases from J, with 6 bases in between. This CDR3 has 14 residues. Each CDR3 protein is one row after TCRdb ran MiXCR on the reads. The sample contains about 900,000 distinct CDR3 sequences, approximately 31% of which appear only once. The specimen was cultured CD8+ T cells from PBMCs, collected from culture after CMV antigen stimulation. This clonotype was sampled from a human donor in good health (CMV status not recorded). Some clones in this sample may be carry-over from other donors' samples. The chain combines TRBV12-3 or TRBV12-4 with TRBJ2-1; the D gene is possibly TRBD1 (5 bases). The CDR3 region has the DNA TGTGCCAGCAGTTTCCAGGGCTCCTACAATGAGCAGTTCTTC. It is translated as CASSFQGSYNEQFF.